This T cell receptor beta chain was identified in a study of cytomegalovirus exposure and HLA in healthy donors. Overall study results and limits: DRB1 had the most TCR associations and HLA-C the fewest, a later analysis found, with rates varying by HLA locus. A later analysis linked roughly 17,000 TCR beta sequences to HLA alleles at 0.05 false discovery rate.

The V end lost 8 bases, the J end lost 4 bases, and 14 bases lay between the germline ends. CDR3 size: 14 residues. In germline, CDR1 is MNHNS, CDR2 SASEGT. A multiplex PCR was run with 60 Vbeta primers and 13 Jbeta primers. Generated by immunoSEQ multiplex PCR, the TCRdb table keeps only in-frame clones and is missing some. This table has 150,000 to 200,000 clones, approximately 80% appearing once. This clone was seen a handful of times. Its antigen is unidentified. Healthy bone marrow donors made up the donors. V is TRBV6-1 and J is TRBJ2-2; perhaps TRBD1 as D (7 bases). This clonotype was obtained from a man aged 25-45 years in good health and CMV-seropositive. Sequences were obtained from PBMCs. The CDR3 is CASGGQGVTGELFF. The CDR3 nucleotides are TGTGCCAGCGGGGGGCAGGGGGTCACCGGGGAGCTGTTTTTT.